This TCR beta chain is from a study of a mutant IDH1 vaccine in newly diagnosed glioma. Described time point: week 35, safety follow-up. The study gave 300 ug of mutant IDH1 20-mer peptide per vaccine dose, with topical imiquimod. CDR1 is SGHTA and CDR2 is FQGNSA in the germline V gene. CDR3 length: 16 residues. V shed 8 bases, J shed 1 base, and the junction held 9 bases outside the gene matches. As concerns this clone: What it binds is not known.

Profiled with immunoSEQ multiplex PCR; TCRdb holds only in-frame clones, not every one. The profile shows 40,000 to 55,000 clones, around 80% of them singletons. The source material was PBMCs, sampled from a glioma patient whose treatment included an IDH1 peptide vaccine. The sequence was obtained from a middle-aged man with glioma. The chain links TRBV7-2 to TRBJ2-2; 8 bases are a match to TRBD1. DNA of the CDR3: TGTGCCAGCCCAACCCCGGGACAGGAGAACACCGGGGAGCTGTTTTTT. Its translation is CASPTPGQENTGELFF.